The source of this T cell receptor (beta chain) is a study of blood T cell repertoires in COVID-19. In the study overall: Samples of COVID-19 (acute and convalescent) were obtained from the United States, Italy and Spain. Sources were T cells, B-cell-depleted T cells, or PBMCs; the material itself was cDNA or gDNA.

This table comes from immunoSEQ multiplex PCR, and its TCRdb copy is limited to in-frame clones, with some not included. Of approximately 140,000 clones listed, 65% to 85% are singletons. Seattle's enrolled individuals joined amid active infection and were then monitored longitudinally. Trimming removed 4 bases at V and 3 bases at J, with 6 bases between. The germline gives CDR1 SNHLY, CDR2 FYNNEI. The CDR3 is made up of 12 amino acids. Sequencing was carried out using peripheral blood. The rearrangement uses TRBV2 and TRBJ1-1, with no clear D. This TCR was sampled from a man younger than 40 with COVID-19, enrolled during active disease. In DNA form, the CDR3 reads TGTGCCAGCAGTGCTGAGGACACTGAAGCTTTCTTT. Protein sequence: CASSAEDTEAFF.